This T cell receptor (beta chain) was profiled in a study of OX40 agonist ivuxolimab in advanced cancers. TCRdb keeps only in-frame clones here, not all; method: immunoSEQ multiplex PCR. The data show 55,000 to 65,000 clones, about 90% seen once. Germline values: CDR1 WSHSY, CDR2 SAAADI. The CDR3 consists of 14 residues. The V end lost 10 bases, the J end lost 2 bases, and 15 bases lay between the germline ends. The chain joins TRBV10-2 to TRBJ2-1; weak D call: TRBD2 (6 bases). The sequence was collected from an adult with an advanced solid tumor such as melanoma, head and neck, liver or kidney cancer. The material sequenced was CD4+ or CD8+ T cells sorted from blood, taken in a trial of the OX40 agonist ivuxolimab. CDR3 amino acids: CATGGARPYNEQFF. For the CDR3, the DNA is TGCGCCACCGGCGGGGCGCGGCCCTACAATGAGCAGTTCTTC.